The TCR beta chain described here comes from a study of T-cell reconstitution after alpha-beta-depleted transplantation in children listed by TCRdb under 2016. Study-level background: The study quantitatively tracked T-cell immune reconstitution after TCRalphabeta/CD19-depleted allogeneic hematopoietic cell transplantation in children using TCR repertoire profiling.

The sample holds many counts of this clonotype. What this receptor recognizes is not known. The input lacks base qualities; no much larger clone sits a single base away. After removal of 1 base from V and 2 bases from J, the junction retains 12 bases not matched to a gene. From the cysteine up to the phenylalanine, the CDR3 has a length of 17 residues. The only DNA kept is the CDR3, 51 bases in frame from the first base. Looking up the germline V gene (reference sequence) yields CDR1 DFQATT and CDR2 SNEGSKA. Library prep was done by PCR. The instrument was an Illumina HiSeq 2500. Molecular barcoding was employed in the preparation of TCR libraries, with unique molecular identifiers being used to normalize TCRbeta repertoire quantification. The public reads were quality trimmed at Q25 with fastp and then assembled into clones with MiXCR by TCRdb, keeping productive beta chains. A single entry per CDR3 protein holds the most common genes and DNA from its merged rows. The sample table records fewer than 250,000 distinct CDR3 sequences; 6.5% to 10% of these occur just once. The top ten constitute under 8% of the sample.

Broader findings and caveats from the paper: In some patients, the high TCRbeta diversity seen at day 60 was put down to recipient T cells and intrathymic progenitors that had survived conditioning. The apparently early recovery of alphabetaT-cell counts about two months after transplant reportedly depended on only several hundred rapidly expanded clones that came from non-depleted graft cells. Hyperexpanded clone frequencies declined over subsequent months; after one year, T-cell counts and TCRbeta diversity were mostly attributed to newly produced T cells.

Read against the paper, the sample's treatment or condition label means: allogeneic hematopoietic cell transplantation with graft depleted of TCRalphabeta T cells and CD19 B cells. The children who served as transplant recipients had been given grafts of TCRalphabeta/CD19-depleted allogeneic hematopoietic cells. The receptor's source is a male patient under 18 who had a stem cell transplant for acute lymphoblastic leukemia, so the T cells may come from the graft donor. The chain employs TRBV20-1 and TRBJ2-3; a stretch of 7 junction bases matches TRBD1. The starting material was PBMCs, mostly from graft donor cells, obtained 180 days after TCRalphabeta/CD19-depleted stem cell transplant. The bases read TGCAGTGCTAGAGGATCTCGGGGACAGCATTTCACAGATACGCAGTATTTT. The resulting protein is CSARGSRGQHFTDTQYF.